A single sample is the source of the 12 T cell receptor beta chains below, sequenced in a study of identical twins. TCRdb passed the 5' RACE reads through MiXCR, listing each CDR3 protein once. The sample shows 200,000 to 250,000 distinct CDR3 sequences, 7.5% of them seen only once. A further study also used this sample, focusing on yellow fever vaccine responses in identical twins.

The sequenced sample was CD8+ T cells sorted from blood. Receptor source: a young woman in good health.

The sample holds a few counts of this clonotype. This chain uses TRBV5-6 with TRBJ1-6; D ambiguous. Trimming stripped 1 base from V and 7 bases from J, with 6 bases between. The CDR3 has 13 amino acids. Germline loops: CDR1 SGHDT, CDR2 YYEEEE. The CDR3 loop is CASSLRRNSPLHF. The DNA of the CDR3 is TGTGCCAGCAGCTTGCGAAGGAATTCACCCCTCCACTTT.

To note about this clonotype: Given a much more abundant clone one base away, this may be a read error. V gene TRBV5-1 combines with J gene TRBJ2-2, with 9 bases that match TRBD1. CDR1 and CDR2 (germline): SGHRS, YFSETQ. The CDR3 is 16 amino acids. The CDR3 reads CASSKTGTGNTVELFF. The DNA for the CDR3 is TGCGCCAGCAGCAAAACCGGGACAGGGAACACCGTGGAGCTGTTTTTT.

This clonotype occurred a few times. The chain is built from TRBV6-5 and TRBJ2-7; possibly TRBD1 for D (6 bases). The CDR3 runs to 15 residues. Germline CDR1 is MNHEY and CDR2 is SVGAGI. Trimming shortened V by 1 base and J by 5 bases, and 15 bases separated the two germline ends. CDR3 loop: CASSYYHREVHEQYV. The DNA of the CDR3 is TGTGCCAGCAGTTACTATCACAGGGAAGTCCACGAGCAGTACGTC.

This clonotype was seen at least ten times. In nucleotides, the CDR3 is TGCGCCAGCAGCCCACAGTACACCGGGGAGCTGTTTTTT. This sequence encodes CASSPQYTGELFF. This chain uses TRBV4-1 with TRBJ2-2; D gene ambiguous. The V and J ends lost 4 bases and 3 bases respectively, with 6 bases between them. The germline CDR1 and CDR2 sequences are MGHRA and YSYEKL. This CDR3 comprises 13 residues.

This clonotype was recorded many times. The CDR3 here is CAREEDRGDEQFF. CDR3 bases: TGTGCCAGAGAGGAGGATCGAGGGGATGAGCAGTTCTTC. This chain joins TRBV2 and TRBJ2-1; D is perhaps TRBD1 or TRBD2 (5 bases each). This CDR3 spans 13 amino acids. Trimming removed 9 bases from V and 8 bases from J, with 17 bases in between. Germline CDR1 and CDR2: SNHLY and FYNNEI.

A few counts support this clonotype. The chain couples TRBV9 to TRBJ2-1; 8 nucleotides match TRBD1. Per the germline V gene, CDR1 is SGDLS and CDR2 is YYNGEE. The CDR3 totals 15 residues. Trimming cost V 3 bases and J 2 bases; bases outside gene matches: 4. CDR3 protein: CASSETGVTYNEQFF. CDR3 nucleotide sequence: TGTGCCAGCAGCGAGACAGGGGTGACCTACAATGAGCAGTTCTTC.

The V and J genes are TRBV7-9 and TRBJ1-1; no definite D call. This CDR3 is built from 14 residues. Germline values: CDR1 SEHNR, CDR2 FQNEAQ (reference sequence). Trimming took off 7 bases at V and 1 base at J, with 13 bases between the two ends. The chain's CDR3 is CASTLGSANTEAFF. CDR3 DNA: TGTGCCAGCACACTGGGATCCGCGAACACTGAAGCTTTCTTT.

This clonotype turned up a few times. The rearrangement links TRBV14 to TRBJ2-1; TRBD2 might be the D (7 bases). The CDR3 length is 16 residues. Germline-derived CDR1 and CDR2 are SGHDN and FVKESK. The V end was cut by 4 bases, the J end by 0 bases, with 13 bases between. The CDR3 sequence is CASSPKGGGSYNEQFF. CDR3 in DNA: TGTGCCAGCAGCCCCAAAGGGGGGGGCTCCTACAATGAGCAGTTCTTC.

This clonotype was seen a few times. The chain links TRBV11-2 to TRBJ2-7, with D possibly being TRBD2 (6 bases). Trimming stripped 5 bases from V and 2 bases from J, with 10 bases between. In germline, CDR1 is SGHAT, CDR2 FQNNGV. The CDR3 spans 13 residues. DNA for the CDR3: TGTGCCAGCAGCCCAAGGGAGGCCTACGAGCAGTACGTC. Amino acid sequence: CASSPREAYEQYV.

V usage is TRBV6-1 and J usage is TRBJ2-1; 10 positions match TRBD2. The CDR3 length is 15 residues. V shed 8 bases and J 9 bases; nucleotides not matched to a gene: 13. Per the germline V gene, CDR1 is MNHNS and CDR2 is SASEGT. CDR3 in amino acids: CASGVSGGAAFEQFF. The CDR3 region has the DNA TGTGCCAGCGGGGTGAGCGGGGGGGCCGCTTTTGAGCAGTTCTTC.

V and J are TRBV5-8 and TRBJ2-1; 8 bases fit TRBD2. CDR1 is SGHTS, CDR2 YDEGEE, per germline. The CDR3 is 15 amino acids. V shed 0 bases and J 4 bases; nucleotides not matched to a gene: 3. DNA of the CDR3: TGTGCCAGCAGCTTGGGAGCGGGGGCGTACAATGAGCAGTTCTTC. Translating gives CASSLGAGAYNEQFF. The entire variable domain, with the rest obtained from reference TRBV5-8 and TRBJ2-1, is as follows: EAGVTQSPTHLIKTRGQQATLRCSPISGHTSVYWYQQALGLGLQFLLWYDEGEERNRGNFPPRFSGRQFPNYSSELNVNALELEDSALYLCASSLGAGAYNEQFFGPGTRLTVL.

The rearrangement uses TRBV20-1 and TRBJ2-7, with D possibly matching TRBD1 (5 bases). The length of the CDR3 is 13 residues. Germline CDR1 and CDR2: DFQATT and SNEGSKA (reference sequence). V lost 6 bases, J lost 2 bases, and 14 bases lay in between. DNA for the CDR3: TGCAGTGCCTCATTTCCGGACACCTACGAGCAGTACGTC. It encodes CSASFPDTYEQYV.